The 32 T cell receptor beta chains below all came from one sample that was sequenced in a study of Ad26.COV2.S vaccination and SARS-CoV-2 variants. This sample's treatment: roughly 20 received Ad26.COV2.S at low or high dose, single or two shots; about 5 received placebo; per-sample allocation not given. Samples were taken on day 63 after the first vaccine or placebo injection. Repertoires were generated with immunoSEQ multiplex PCR, while TCRdb's copy carries only in-frame clones and drops some. The table shows around 450,000 clones, with about nine tenths occurring only once. Specimen: peripheral blood, collected in a trial of Ad26.COV2.S vaccine versus placebo. These receptors all stem from a person between 18 and 59 years old who received the Ad26.COV2.S COVID-19 vaccine or a placebo.

A note on this clone: Other DNA sequences in the sample encode the same CDR3. The gene calls are TRBV4-3 and TRBJ2-3, with D unclear. CDR1 is LGHNA and CDR2 is YSLEER in the germline V gene. This CDR3 comprises 14 residues. The V end lost 0 bases, the J end lost 3 bases, and 7 bases lay between the germline ends. The CDR3 protein is CASSQDLGTDTQYF. The CDR3 DNA reads TGCGCCAGCAGCCAAGATCTTGGGACAGATACGCAGTATTTT.

This clone was observed a single time. V and J are TRBV9 and TRBJ2-7, with D possibly being TRBD1 (5 bases). Germline CDR1 and CDR2: SGDLS and YYNGEE. V was pared by 0 bases and J by 2 bases, with 15 bases between. The CDR3 spans 16 residues. The CDR3 spells CASSVDLRVPTYEQYF. The CDR3 DNA is TGTGCCAGCAGCGTAGACCTCAGGGTCCCCACCTACGAGCAGTACTTC.

The chain is built from TRBV28 and TRBJ2-7; D gene uncertain. V lost 8 bases and J 1 base, leaving 12 bases between the germline ends. Germline CDR1 reads MDHEN; CDR2 reads SYDVKM. The CDR3 loop spans 13 amino acids. The CDR3 sequence is CASQGTVSYEQYF. As DNA, the CDR3 is TGTGCCAGCCAAGGTACAGTTTCCTACGAGCAGTACTTC.

The chain couples TRBV6-6 to TRBJ1-6; TRBD1 might be the D (6 bases). Germline CDR1 and CDR2: MNHNY and SVGAGI (reference sequence). Between the trimmed V and J ends, which lost 5 bases and 10 bases, there was a span of 9 bases. The CDR3 runs to 12 residues. This CDR3 reads CASSLDRSPLHF. The DNA of the CDR3 is TGTGCCAGCAGTCTGGACAGATCACCCCTCCACTTT.

The chain has TRBV4-1 and TRBJ2-1, with a weak D call TRBD2 (5 bases). The CDR3 contains 16 residues. V shed 1 base and J shed 2 bases, with 12 bases lying between them. Germline V gene data show CDR1 as MGHRA and CDR2 as YSYEKL. The CDR3 reads CASSQVSFSAYNEQFF. CDR3 bases: TGCGCCAGCAGCCAAGTCAGTTTTAGCGCCTACAATGAGCAGTTCTTC.

The chain joins TRBV7-6 to TRBJ1-1, with 8 bases lining up with TRBD1. V was clipped by 2 bases and J by 0 bases; unmatched bases: 2. Germline CDR1 and CDR2: SGHVS and FNYEAQ. This CDR3 is 15 amino acids long. The CDR3 sequence is CASSLRQGMNTEAFF. The CDR3 region has the DNA TGTGCCAGCAGCTTACGACAGGGGATGAACACTGAAGCTTTCTTT.

This chain uses TRBV4-3 with TRBJ1-5, with D perhaps TRBD1 (5 bases). This CDR3 region has 14 residues. Trimming took off 0 bases at V and 6 bases at J, with 9 bases between the two ends. Germline loops: CDR1 LGHNA, CDR2 YSLEER. The DNA of the CDR3 is TGCGCCAGCAGCCAAGATCAGGGTCGTCAGCCCCAGCATTTT. Protein: CASSQDQGRQPQHF.

On this clone: This CDR3 is also generated by other DNA sequences in the sample. The chain carries TRBV7-2 and TRBJ2-5, with 8 bases matching TRBD1. The germline V gene encodes CDR1 SGHTA and CDR2 FQGNSA. This CDR3 has 14 residues. The V gene end was trimmed by 5 bases and the J gene end by 1 base; junction bases not matched to a gene: 3. The CDR3 nucleotides are TGTGCCAGCAGCCGTGACAGGGGCCAAGAGACCCAGTACTTC. Protein sequence: CASSRDRGQETQYF.

This clone has only one observation. The V and J genes are TRBV9 and TRBJ2-5, with a weak D call TRBD2 (6 bases). Germline assignment: CDR1 SGDLS and CDR2 YYNGEE. CDR3 length: 15 amino acids. The ends were cut back, 4 bases at V and 2 bases at J, with 15 bases in the middle. CDR3 amino acids: CASSPENGLQETQYF. Here the CDR3 DNA reads TGTGCCAGCAGCCCCGAAAATGGACTACAAGAGACCCAGTACTTC.

CDR3 loop: CASSLALGLAGNEQFF. For the CDR3, the DNA is TGTGCCAGCAGCTTAGCGCTAGGACTAGCGGGAAATGAGCAGTTCTTC. The V call is TRBV7-2, the J call TRBJ2-1, with TRBD2 identical over 12 bases. Per germline, CDR1 SGHTA and CDR2 FQGNSA. The CDR3 runs 16 residues. V dropped 0 bases and J dropped 7; count of bases not matched to a gene: 4.

The V call is TRBV18, the J call TRBJ1-1, with 8 bases identical to TRBD1. The CDR3 contains 15 residues. Germline V gene lookup returns CDR1 KGHSH and CDR2 LQKENI. J gave up 6 bases and V 3 bases, and 9 bases lay outside the gene matches. CDR3 loop: CASSPQEQGASEAFF. As DNA, the CDR3 is TGTGCCAGCTCACCTCAGGAGCAGGGGGCTTCTGAAGCTTTCTTT.

To note about this clone: Other DNA sequences of this sample code for an identical CDR3. The genes are TRBV18 and TRBJ2-3; D gene uncertain. Germline V gene sequence: CDR1 KGHSH, CDR2 LQKENI. This CDR3 has 11 amino acids. Trimming removed 2 bases from V and 3 bases from J, with 0 bases in between. The CDR3 loop reads CASSPTDTQYF. CDR3 bases: TGTGCCAGCTCACCAACAGATACGCAGTATTTT.

The chain links TRBV7-2 to TRBJ2-1; D not resolved. Trimming stripped 1 base from V and 0 bases from J, with 7 bases between. Germline CDR1 and CDR2: SGHTA and FQGNSA. This CDR3 spans 15 amino acids. The CDR3 reads CASSLGLSSYNEQFF. CDR3 DNA: TGTGCCAGCAGCTTAGGGTTAAGCTCCTACAATGAGCAGTTCTTC.

The V and J genes are TRBV5-1 and TRBJ2-3; 12 bases agree with TRBD2. Germline values: CDR1 SGHRS, CDR2 YFSETQ. The ends lost 0 bases at V and 5 bases at J; junction bases unmatched: 1. There are 15 residues in the CDR3. CDR3 in DNA: TGCGCCAGCAGCTTGGGGACTAGCGGGAAAGATACGCAGTATTTT. Amino acids: CASSLGTSGKDTQYF.

The J gene is TRBJ2-5, the V gene TRBV12-5, with 12 bases identical to TRBD2. J was trimmed by 4 bases and V by 1 base; bases with no gene match: 4. This CDR3 region has 16 residues. Germline lookup yields CDR1 LGHNT and CDR2 FRNRAP. The CDR3 loop reads CASGLGLAGAGETQYF. The CDR3 region has the DNA TGTGCTAGTGGTTTGGGACTAGCGGGAGCGGGAGAGACCCAGTACTTC.

The chain links TRBV6-5 to TRBJ1-1, with D tentatively TRBD1 (5 bases). Between the trimmed V and J ends, which lost 0 bases and 6 bases, there was a span of 11 bases. CDR1 is MNHEY, CDR2 SVGAGI, per germline. This CDR3 spans 14 amino acids. The CDR3 loop reads CASSYSGRAAEAFF. The CDR3 region has the DNA TGTGCCAGCAGTTACTCGGGCAGGGCAGCTGAAGCTTTCTTT.

The V call is TRBV11-2, the J call TRBJ1-1; D is possibly TRBD1 (5 bases). V was cut by 1 base and J by 4 bases, with 13 bases left in between. Germline loops: CDR1 SGHAT, CDR2 FQNNGV. This CDR3 is 15 amino acids long. The CDR3: CASSLVAGSGTEAFF. The CDR3 nucleotides are TGTGCCAGCAGCTTAGTAGCAGGGAGTGGCACTGAAGCTTTCTTT.

V gene TRBV30 combines with J gene TRBJ1-2; D possibly corresponds to TRBD1 (6 bases). Germline CDR1 GTSNPN, CDR2 SVGIG (reference sequence). The CDR3 is 13 amino acids. Trimming cost V 6 bases and J 2 bases, with 13 bases left between them. The CDR3 DNA follows: TGTGCCTGCAGCACAGGGACGAACTATGGCTACACCTTC. It is translated as CACSTGTNYGYTF.

This clone was seen a single time. The genes are TRBV11-2 and TRBJ2-7, with 9 nucleotides matching TRBD2. This CDR3 has 14 amino acids. Germline V gene data show CDR1 as SGHAT and CDR2 as FQNNGV. After removal of 3 bases from V and 6 bases from J, the junction contained 6 bases not matched to a gene. This CDR3 reads CASSLGLASREQYF. The CDR3 coding sequence is TGTGCCAGCAGCTTGGGACTAGCCTCTCGCGAGCAGTACTTC.

This sequence joins TRBV5-1 and TRBJ1-5; D gene ambiguous. This CDR3 region has 16 residues. CDR1 and CDR2 (germline): SGHRS, YFSETQ. V lost 4 bases to trimming and J lost 0 bases, with 14 bases between them. CDR3 DNA sequence: TGCGCCAGCAGCCCTGGTAACAGTTATAGCAATCAGCCCCAGCATTTT. Protein product: CASSPGNSYSNQPQHF.

A single count supports this clone. At one of its ends the junction is not consistent with the germline gene, which may arise from a read error. The chain links TRBV19 to TRBJ1-3; no clear D gene. The CDR3 covers 15 residues. CDR1 LNHDA and CDR2 SQIVND come from the germline V gene (reference sequence). The CDR3 loop is CASSTYLSSGNIIYF. The CDR3, as DNA: TGTGCCAGTAGTACCTATCTGAGCTCTGGAAACATCATATATTTT.

CDR3 nucleotides: TGCGCCAGCAGCCAACCGGGACAGGGATTTGAAAAACTGTTTTTT. Encoded protein: CASSQPGQGFEKLFF. V is TRBV5-1 and J is TRBJ1-4, with 9 positions matching TRBD1. Trimming took 4 bases from V and 7 from J; bases not matched to a gene: 8. In germline, CDR1 is SGHRS, CDR2 YFSETQ. The CDR3 covers 15 residues.

The chain combines TRBV6-6 with TRBJ2-3; D is uncertain. The CDR3 has 12 amino acids. The V gene's germline CDR1 is MNHNY and CDR2 SVGAGI (reference sequence). Trimming took 4 bases from V and 4 from J, leaving 6 bases between them. The CDR3, as DNA: TGTGCCAGCAGTTCTTCTTCAGATACGCAGTATTTT. Amino acid sequence: CASSSSSDTQYF.

The chain recombines TRBV5-4 with TRBJ2-1; maybe TRBD2 (5 bases). Per germline, CDR1 SGHNT and CDR2 YYREEE (reference sequence). The V and J ends lost 1 base and 4 bases respectively, with 12 bases between them. The length of the CDR3 is 15 residues. The CDR3 is CASSLNQRNYNEQFF. In DNA, the CDR3 is TGTGCCAGCAGCTTGAACCAGCGGAATTACAATGAGCAGTTCTTC.

CDR3 protein: CASSGDRGNTEAFF. DNA for the CDR3: TGTGCCAGCAGTGGCGACAGGGGGAACACTGAAGCTTTCTTT. The chain combines TRBV6-6 with TRBJ1-1; 8 positions agree with TRBD1. The CDR3 is 14 amino acids. The V and J ends lost 5 bases and 1 base, in that order; junction bases with no gene match: 3. Germline V gene sequence: CDR1 MNHNY, CDR2 SVGAGI (reference sequence).

Only one count was recorded for this clone. The genes are TRBV10-3 and TRBJ1-2; TRBD1 aligns across 7 bases. After removal of 5 bases from V and 7 bases from J, the junction contained 7 bases not matched to a gene. CDR3 length: 13 residues. Germline V CDR1 and CDR2: ENHRY, SYGVKD. In DNA, the CDR3 is TGTGCCATCAGTAATACAGGGGATACTGGCTACACCTTC. It encodes CAISNTGDTGYTF.

This chain joins TRBV4-3 and TRBJ2-1; the D gene is possibly TRBD1 (7 bases). V lost 1 base to trimming and J lost 8 bases, with 9 bases between them. Per the germline V gene, CDR1 is LGHNA and CDR2 is YSLEER. The CDR3 length is 13 residues. The CDR3 protein is CASSQVRGDEQFF. CDR3 in DNA: TGCGCCAGCAGCCAAGTCAGGGGGGATGAGCAGTTCTTC.

The genes are TRBV12-3 or TRBV12-4 and TRBJ2-7, with 7 positions matching TRBD1. V shed 5 bases, J shed 2 bases, and the junction held 0 bases outside the gene matches. The CDR3 totals 12 residues. CDR3 sequence reads: CASSTGAYEQYF. The DNA for the CDR3 is TGTGCCAGCAGTACAGGGGCCTACGAGCAGTACTTC.

This chain's CDR3 is CASSSSGRAEELFF. CDR3 sequence (DNA): TGTGCCAGCAGTTCCAGCGGGAGGGCCGAGGAGCTGTTTTTT. The rearrangement links TRBV2 to TRBJ2-2, with 10 bases aligning to TRBD2. Per the germline V gene, CDR1 is SNHLY and CDR2 is FYNNEI. The V and J ends lost 5 bases and 10 bases, in that order; junction bases with no gene match: 7. This CDR3 region has 14 residues.

The chain recombines TRBV9 with TRBJ2-3; 7 bases fit TRBD2. V lost 2 bases, J lost 2 bases, and 8 bases stayed unmatched. The germline V gene encodes CDR1 SGDLS and CDR2 YYNGEE. This CDR3 contains 16 residues. As DNA, the CDR3 is TGTGCCAGCAGCGTTCTCGGGCTAGCGGCCACAGATACGCAGTATTTT. It specifies CASSVLGLAATDTQYF. Based on the CDR3 plus reference TRBV9 and TRBJ2-3, the full variable domain is DSGVTQTPKHLITATGQRVTLRCSPRSGDLSVYWYQQSLDQGLQFLIQYYNGEERAKGNILERFSAQQFPDLHSELNLSSLELGDSALYFCASSVLGLAATDTQYFGPGTRLTVL.

DNA of the CDR3: TGTGCCAGCAGCAAGGGACTAGCGGCGAACACCGGGGAGCTGTTTTTT. Protein product: CASSKGLAANTGELFF. The V call is TRBV5-4, the J call TRBJ2-2, with 11 bases identical to TRBD2. Trimming took 4 bases from V and 0 from J; bases not matched to a gene: 2. CDR3 length: 16 amino acids. CDR1 SGHNT and CDR2 YYREEE come from the germline V gene (reference sequence).

The chain joins TRBV2 to TRBJ2-4; D remains ambiguous. The CDR3 length is 16 residues. The V gene's germline CDR1 is SNHLY and CDR2 FYNNEI. The V end was cut by 2 bases, the J end by 0 bases, with 11 bases between. The CDR3 spells CASSEQAFLAKNIQYF. CDR3 in DNA: TGTGCCAGCAGTGAACAAGCATTTCTAGCCAAAAACATTCAGTACTTC. The full variable domain, completed using reference TRBV2 and TRBJ2-4, is EPEVTQTPSHQVTQMGQEVILRCVPISNHLYFYWYRQILGQKVEFLVSFYNNEISEKSEIFDDQFSVERPDGSNFTLKIRSTKLEDSAMYFCASSEQAFLAKNIQYFGAGTRLSVL.